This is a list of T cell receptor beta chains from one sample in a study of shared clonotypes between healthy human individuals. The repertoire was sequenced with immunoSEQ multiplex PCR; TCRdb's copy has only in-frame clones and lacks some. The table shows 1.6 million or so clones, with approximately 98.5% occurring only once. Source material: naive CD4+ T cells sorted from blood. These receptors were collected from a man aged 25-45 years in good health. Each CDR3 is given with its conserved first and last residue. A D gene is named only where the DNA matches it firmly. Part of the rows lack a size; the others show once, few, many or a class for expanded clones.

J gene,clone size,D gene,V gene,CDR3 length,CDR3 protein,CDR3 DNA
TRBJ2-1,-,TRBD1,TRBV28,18,CASSLRDRDHFIVNEQFF,TGTGCCAGCAGTTTAAGGGACAGGGACCACTTCATTGTCAATGAGCAGTTCTTC
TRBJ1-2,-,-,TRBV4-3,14,CASSQSSGHRGYTF,TGCGCCAGCAGCCAATCGTCGGGACACAGGGGCTACACCTTC
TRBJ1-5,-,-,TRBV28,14,CASTPGVVNQPQHF,TGTGCCAGCACGCCGGGGGTAGTCAATCAGCCCCAGCATTTT
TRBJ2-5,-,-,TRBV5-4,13,CASSLGMGETQYF,TGTGCCAGCAGCCTCGGCATGGGAGAGACCCAGTACTTC
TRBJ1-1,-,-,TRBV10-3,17,CAIRNRTGLEMNTEAFF,TGTGCCATCAGAAACCGAACAGGGCTAGAAATGAACACTGAAGCTTTCTTT
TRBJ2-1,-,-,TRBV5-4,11,CASSFYDQQFF,TGTGCCAGCAGCTTCTATGACCAGCAGTTCTTC
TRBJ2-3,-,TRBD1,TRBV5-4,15,CASSNGRQGTDTQYF,TGTGCCAGCAGCAACGGAAGACAGGGAACAGATACGCAGTATTTT
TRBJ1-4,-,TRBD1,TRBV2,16,CASRGQGAATNEKLFF,TGTGCCAGCAGGGGACAGGGCGCTGCAACTAATGAAAAACTGTTTTTT
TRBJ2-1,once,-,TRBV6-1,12,CASSEQGFGQFF,TGTGCCAGCAGTGAACAAGGATTCGGGCAGTTCTTC
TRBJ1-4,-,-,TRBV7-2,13,CASSLALVEKLFF,TGTGCCAGCAGCTTAGCGCTCGTCGAAAAACTGTTTTTT
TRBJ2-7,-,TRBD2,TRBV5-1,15,CASSSGTSGSYEQYF,TGCGCCAGCAGCTCGGGGACTAGCGGCTCCTACGAGCAGTACTTC